The 3 T cell receptor beta chains listed next were all sequenced from one sample in a study of cytomegalovirus exposure and HLA in healthy donors. Some clones are missing from TCRdb's copy, which holds only in-frame ones; the method was immunoSEQ multiplex PCR. The repertoire has fewer than 250,000 clones, 80% to 90% of them found once; the top ten carry roughly 2.5%. The sample was PBMCs. The receptors originated from a young man in good health and CMV-seronegative.

The chain links TRBV10-3 to TRBJ2-1; 16 nucleotides agree with TRBD2. CDR3 length: 16 residues. Germline assignment: CDR1 ENHRY and CDR2 SYGVKD. J lost 5 bases, V lost 10 bases, and 8 bases had no gene match. The CDR3 DNA reads as TGTGCCACCGCTGGGACTAGCGGGGGGGCGGACAATGAGCAGTTCTTC. Translation gives CATAGTSGGADNEQFF.

V is TRBV6-5 and J is TRBJ2-1, with 10 bases lining up with TRBD2. V lost 6 bases, J lost 0 bases, and 2 bases stayed unmatched. The CDR3 totals 15 residues. Germline CDR1 reads MNHEY; CDR2 reads SVGAGI. The DNA for the CDR3 is TGTGCCAGCAGCTCTAGCGGGGGCTCCTACAATGAGCAGTTCTTC. It is translated as CASSSSGGSYNEQFF.

This chain joins TRBV15 and TRBJ2-2; tentative D call: TRBD1 (6 bases). V was pared by 2 bases and J by 2 bases, with 9 bases between. Germline CDR1 and CDR2: LNHNV and YYDKDF (reference sequence). CDR3 length: 15 amino acids. The CDR3 DNA reads as TGTGCCACCAGCAGACCGGACAGTAACACCGGGGAGCTGTTTTTT. Residues: CATSRPDSNTGELFF.